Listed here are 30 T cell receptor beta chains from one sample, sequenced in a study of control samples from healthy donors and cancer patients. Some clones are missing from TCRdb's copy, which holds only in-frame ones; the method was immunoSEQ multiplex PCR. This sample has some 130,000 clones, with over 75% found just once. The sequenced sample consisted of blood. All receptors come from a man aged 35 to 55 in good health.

The CDR3 coding sequence is TGTGCCAGCGCAAGGACAGGGCGGAAAATTCGCGTTAACTATGGCTACACCTTC. Its translation is CASARTGRKIRVNYGYTF. This chain links TRBV28 with TRBJ1-2, with 8 bases fitting TRBD1. Germline trimming cut 8 bases from V and 1 base from J; bases unmatched to any gene: 18. Germline-derived CDR1 and CDR2 are MDHEN and SYDVKM. The CDR3 covers 18 residues.

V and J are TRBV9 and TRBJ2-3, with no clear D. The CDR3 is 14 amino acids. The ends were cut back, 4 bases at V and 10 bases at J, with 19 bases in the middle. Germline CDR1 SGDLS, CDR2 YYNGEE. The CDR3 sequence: CASSSTRTHSAQYF. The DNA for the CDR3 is TGTGCCAGCAGCTCGACTCGGACCCACAGCGCGCAGTATTTT.

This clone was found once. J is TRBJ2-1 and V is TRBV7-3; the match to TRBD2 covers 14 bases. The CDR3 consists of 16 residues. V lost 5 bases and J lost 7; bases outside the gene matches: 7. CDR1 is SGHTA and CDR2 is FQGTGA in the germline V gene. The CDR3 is CASSLTTSGGANEQFF. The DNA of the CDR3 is TGTGCCAGCAGCCTGACGACTAGCGGGGGGGCAAATGAGCAGTTCTTC.

CDR3: CASSLWLGETQYF. The CDR3 DNA reads TGTGCCAGCAGTTTATGGTTGGGGGAGACCCAGTACTTC. The V gene is TRBV12-3 or TRBV12-4, the J gene TRBJ2-5; the D is unclear. Trimming shortened V by 2 bases and J by 5 bases, and 9 bases separated the two germline ends. The CDR3 sequence is 13 residues long.

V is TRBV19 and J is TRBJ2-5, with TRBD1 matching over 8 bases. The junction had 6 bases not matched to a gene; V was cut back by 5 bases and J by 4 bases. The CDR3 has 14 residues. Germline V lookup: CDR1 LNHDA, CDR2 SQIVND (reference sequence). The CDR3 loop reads CASSSGQGGETQYF. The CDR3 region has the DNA TGTGCCAGTAGTTCCGGACAGGGAGGAGAGACCCAGTACTTC. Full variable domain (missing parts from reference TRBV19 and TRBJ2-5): DGGITQSPKYLFRKEGQNVTLSCEQNLNHDAMYWYRQDPGQGLRLIYYSQIVNDFQKGDIAEGYSVSREKKESFPLTVTSAQKNPTAFYLCASSSGQGGETQYFGPGTRLLVL.

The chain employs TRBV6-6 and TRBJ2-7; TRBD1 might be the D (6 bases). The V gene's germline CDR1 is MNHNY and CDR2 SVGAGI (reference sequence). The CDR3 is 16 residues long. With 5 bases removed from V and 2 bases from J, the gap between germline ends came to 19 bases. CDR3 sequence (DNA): TGTGCCAGCAGTGTCCTTCCCGGGACAAATGCCTACGAGCAGTACTTC. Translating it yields CASSVLPGTNAYEQYF.

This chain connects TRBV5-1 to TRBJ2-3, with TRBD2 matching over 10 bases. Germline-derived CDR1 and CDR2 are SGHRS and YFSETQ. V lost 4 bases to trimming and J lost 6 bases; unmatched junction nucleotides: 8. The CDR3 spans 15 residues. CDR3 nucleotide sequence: TGCGCCAGCAGCCCCTATAGCGGGGGGATGGATACGCAGTATTTT. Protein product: CASSPYSGGMDTQYF.

The CDR3 DNA reads TGTGCCAGCAGCTTAGCCAGAGGACAGGGGAGTGGTGGCTACACCTTC. Its protein product is CASSLARGQGSGGYTF. V is TRBV7-8 and J is TRBJ1-2; 9 bases are a match to TRBD1. CDR1 SGHVS and CDR2 FQNEAQ come from the germline V gene. This CDR3 has 16 amino acids. J lost 7 bases, V lost 0 bases, and 9 bases had no gene match.

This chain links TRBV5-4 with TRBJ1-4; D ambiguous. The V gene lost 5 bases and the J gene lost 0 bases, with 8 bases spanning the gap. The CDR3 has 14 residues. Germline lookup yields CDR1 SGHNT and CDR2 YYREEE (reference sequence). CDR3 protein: CASRAGTTNEKLFF. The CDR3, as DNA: TGTGCCAGCAGGGCCGGGACAACTAATGAAAAACTGTTTTTT.

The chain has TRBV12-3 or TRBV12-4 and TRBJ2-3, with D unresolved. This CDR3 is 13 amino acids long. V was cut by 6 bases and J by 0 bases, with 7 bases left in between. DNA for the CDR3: TGTGCCAGCAGGTTTGGGAGCACAGATACGCAGTATTTT. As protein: CASRFGSTDTQYF.

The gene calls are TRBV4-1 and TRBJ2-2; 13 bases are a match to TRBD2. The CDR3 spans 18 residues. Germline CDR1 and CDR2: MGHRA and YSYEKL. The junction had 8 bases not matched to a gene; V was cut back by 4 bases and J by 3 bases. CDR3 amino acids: CASSRKTSGGAYTGELFF. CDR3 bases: TGCGCCAGCAGCCGCAAAACTAGCGGGGGGGCGTACACCGGGGAGCTGTTTTTT.

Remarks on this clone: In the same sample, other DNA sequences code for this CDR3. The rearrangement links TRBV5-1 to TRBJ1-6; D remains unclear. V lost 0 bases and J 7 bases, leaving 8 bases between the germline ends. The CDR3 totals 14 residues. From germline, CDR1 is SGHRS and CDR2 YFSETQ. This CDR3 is CASSLARENSPLHF. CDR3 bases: TGCGCCAGCAGCTTGGCGAGAGAAAATTCACCCCTCCACTTT.

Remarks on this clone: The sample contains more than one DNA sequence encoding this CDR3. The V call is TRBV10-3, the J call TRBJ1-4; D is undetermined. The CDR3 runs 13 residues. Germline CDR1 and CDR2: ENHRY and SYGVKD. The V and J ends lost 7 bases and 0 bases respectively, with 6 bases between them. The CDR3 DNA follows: TGTGCCATCAAAGCAGCAACTAATGAAAAACTGTTTTTT. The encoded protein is CAIKAATNEKLFF.

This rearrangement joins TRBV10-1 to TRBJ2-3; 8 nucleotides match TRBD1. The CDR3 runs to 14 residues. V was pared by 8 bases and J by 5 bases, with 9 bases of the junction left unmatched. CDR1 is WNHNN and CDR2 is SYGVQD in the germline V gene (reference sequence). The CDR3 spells CASSRDRYRDTQYF. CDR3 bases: TGCGCCAGCTCCCGGGACAGGTATCGAGATACGCAGTATTTT.

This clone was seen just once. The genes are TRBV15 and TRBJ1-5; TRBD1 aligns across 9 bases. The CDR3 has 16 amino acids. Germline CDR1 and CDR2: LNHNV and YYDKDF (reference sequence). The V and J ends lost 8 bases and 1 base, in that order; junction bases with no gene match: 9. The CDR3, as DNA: TGTGCCACCCAGACAGGGGGTAGTATGAGCAATCAGCCCCAGCATTTT. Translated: CATQTGGSMSNQPQHF.

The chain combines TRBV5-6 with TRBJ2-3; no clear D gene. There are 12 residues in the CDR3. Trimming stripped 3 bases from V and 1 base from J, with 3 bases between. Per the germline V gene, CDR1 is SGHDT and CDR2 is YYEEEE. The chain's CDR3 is CASSSGTDTQYF. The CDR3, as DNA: TGTGCCAGCAGCTCCGGCACAGATACGCAGTATTTT.

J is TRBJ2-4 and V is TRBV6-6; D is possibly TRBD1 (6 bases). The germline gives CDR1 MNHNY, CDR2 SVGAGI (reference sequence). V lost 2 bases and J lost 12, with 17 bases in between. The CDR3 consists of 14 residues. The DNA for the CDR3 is TGTGCCAGCAGTTACCGGGCACAGGGCAGTGCTCAGTACTTC. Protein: CASSYRAQGSAQYF.

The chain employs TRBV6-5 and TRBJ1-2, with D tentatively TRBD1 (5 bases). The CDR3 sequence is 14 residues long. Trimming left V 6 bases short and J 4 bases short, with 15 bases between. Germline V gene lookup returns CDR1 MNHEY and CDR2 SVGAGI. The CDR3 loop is CASRGLAGGYGYTF. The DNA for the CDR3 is TGTGCCAGCAGGGGATTGGCGGGGGGCTATGGCTACACCTTC.

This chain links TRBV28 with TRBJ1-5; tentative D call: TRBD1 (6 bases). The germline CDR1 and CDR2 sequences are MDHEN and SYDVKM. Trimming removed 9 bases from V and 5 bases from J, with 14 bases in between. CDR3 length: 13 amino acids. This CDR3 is CASLGGSHQPQHF. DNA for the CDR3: TGTGCCAGTCTAGGGGGTAGTCATCAGCCCCAGCATTTT.

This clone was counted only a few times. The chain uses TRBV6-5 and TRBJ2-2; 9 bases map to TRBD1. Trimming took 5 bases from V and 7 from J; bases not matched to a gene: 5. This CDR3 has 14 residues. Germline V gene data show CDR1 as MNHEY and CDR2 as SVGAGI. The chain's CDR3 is CASSRRTGDGELFF. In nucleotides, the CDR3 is TGTGCCAGCAGTCGGCGGACAGGGGACGGGGAGCTGTTTTTT.

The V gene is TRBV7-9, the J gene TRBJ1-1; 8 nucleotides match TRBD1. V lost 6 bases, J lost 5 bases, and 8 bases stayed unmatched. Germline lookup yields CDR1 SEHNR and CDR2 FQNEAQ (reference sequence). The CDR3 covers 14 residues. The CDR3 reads CASRPRQGSTEAFF. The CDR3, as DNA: TGTGCCAGCAGACCCAGACAGGGGTCTACTGAAGCTTTCTTT. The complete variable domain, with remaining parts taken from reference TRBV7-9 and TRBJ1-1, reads DTGVSQNPRHKITKRGQNVTFRCDPISEHNRLYWYRQTLGQGPEFLTYFQNEAQLEKSRLLSDRFSAERPKGSFSTLEIQRTEQGDSAMYLCASRPRQGSTEAFFGQGTRLTVV.

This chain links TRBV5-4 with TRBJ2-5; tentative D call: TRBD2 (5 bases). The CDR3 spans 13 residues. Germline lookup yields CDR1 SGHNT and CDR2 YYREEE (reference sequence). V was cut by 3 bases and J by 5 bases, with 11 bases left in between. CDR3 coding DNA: TGTGCCAGCAGCTCACGGGGTGTTGAGACCCAGTACTTC. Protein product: CASSSRGVETQYF.

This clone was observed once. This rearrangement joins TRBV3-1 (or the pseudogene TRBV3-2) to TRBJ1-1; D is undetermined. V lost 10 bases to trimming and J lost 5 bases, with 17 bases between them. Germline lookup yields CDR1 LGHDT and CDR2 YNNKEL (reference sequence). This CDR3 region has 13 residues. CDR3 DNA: TGTGCCACCCAACCGGGCGGAGGAACTGAAGCTTTCTTT. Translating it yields CATQPGGGTEAFF.

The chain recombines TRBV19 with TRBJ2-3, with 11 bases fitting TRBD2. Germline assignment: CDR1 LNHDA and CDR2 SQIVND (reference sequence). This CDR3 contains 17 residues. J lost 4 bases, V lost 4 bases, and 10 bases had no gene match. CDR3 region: CASSTRLAGFAADTQYF. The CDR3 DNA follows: TGTGCCAGTAGTACCCGACTAGCGGGGTTTGCAGCAGATACGCAGTATTTT.

CDR3 nucleotide sequence: TGCAGCGGCGAACTAGCGGGGGTGGGAGATACGCAGTATTTT. This gives the protein CSGELAGVGDTQYF. The rearrangement links TRBV29-1 to TRBJ2-3; 11 positions agree with TRBD2. Germline loops: CDR1 SQVTM, CDR2 ANQGSEA. The length of the CDR3 is 14 residues. V was pared by 7 bases and J by 5 bases, with 8 bases of the junction left unmatched.

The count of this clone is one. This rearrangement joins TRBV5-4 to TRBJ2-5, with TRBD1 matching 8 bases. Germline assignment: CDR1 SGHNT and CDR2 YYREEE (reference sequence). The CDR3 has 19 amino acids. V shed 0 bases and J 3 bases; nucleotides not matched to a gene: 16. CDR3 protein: CASSLVISAGQGAEETQYF. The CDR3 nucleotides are TGTGCCAGCAGCTTGGTGATTTCCGCTGGGCAGGGGGCGGAAGAGACCCAGTACTTC.

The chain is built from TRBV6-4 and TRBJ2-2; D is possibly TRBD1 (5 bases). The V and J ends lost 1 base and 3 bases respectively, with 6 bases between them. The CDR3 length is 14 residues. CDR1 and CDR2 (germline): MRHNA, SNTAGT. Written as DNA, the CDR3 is TGTGCCAGCAGTGACTTAGGGGACACCGGGGAGCTGTTTTTT. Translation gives CASSDLGDTGELFF.

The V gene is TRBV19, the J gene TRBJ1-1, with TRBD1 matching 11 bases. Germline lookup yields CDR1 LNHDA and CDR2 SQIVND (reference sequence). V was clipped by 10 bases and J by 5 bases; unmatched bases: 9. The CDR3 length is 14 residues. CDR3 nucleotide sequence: TGTGCCACAAGGGACAGGGGGGGCAGGACTGAAGCTTTCTTT. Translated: CATRDRGGRTEAFF.

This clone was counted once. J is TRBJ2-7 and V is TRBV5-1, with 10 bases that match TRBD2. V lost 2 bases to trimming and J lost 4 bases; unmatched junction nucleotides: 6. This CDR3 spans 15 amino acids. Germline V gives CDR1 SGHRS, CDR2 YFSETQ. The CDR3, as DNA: TGCGCCAGCAGCTTTTCTAGCGGGGGCCAGTACGAGCAGTACTTC. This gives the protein CASSFSSGGQYEQYF.

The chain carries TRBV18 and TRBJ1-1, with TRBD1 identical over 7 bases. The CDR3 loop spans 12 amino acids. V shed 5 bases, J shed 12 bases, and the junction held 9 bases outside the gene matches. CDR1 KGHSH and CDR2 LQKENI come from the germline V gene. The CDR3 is CASSEEGQRTFF. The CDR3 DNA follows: TGTGCCAGCTCAGAAGAGGGACAGAGGACTTTCTTT. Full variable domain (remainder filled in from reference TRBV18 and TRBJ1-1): NAGVMQNPRHLVRRRGQEARLRCSPMKGHSHVYWYRQLPEEGLKFMVYLQKENIIDESGMPKERFSAEFPKEGPSILRIQQVVRGDSAAYFCASSEEGQRTFFGQGTRLTVV.